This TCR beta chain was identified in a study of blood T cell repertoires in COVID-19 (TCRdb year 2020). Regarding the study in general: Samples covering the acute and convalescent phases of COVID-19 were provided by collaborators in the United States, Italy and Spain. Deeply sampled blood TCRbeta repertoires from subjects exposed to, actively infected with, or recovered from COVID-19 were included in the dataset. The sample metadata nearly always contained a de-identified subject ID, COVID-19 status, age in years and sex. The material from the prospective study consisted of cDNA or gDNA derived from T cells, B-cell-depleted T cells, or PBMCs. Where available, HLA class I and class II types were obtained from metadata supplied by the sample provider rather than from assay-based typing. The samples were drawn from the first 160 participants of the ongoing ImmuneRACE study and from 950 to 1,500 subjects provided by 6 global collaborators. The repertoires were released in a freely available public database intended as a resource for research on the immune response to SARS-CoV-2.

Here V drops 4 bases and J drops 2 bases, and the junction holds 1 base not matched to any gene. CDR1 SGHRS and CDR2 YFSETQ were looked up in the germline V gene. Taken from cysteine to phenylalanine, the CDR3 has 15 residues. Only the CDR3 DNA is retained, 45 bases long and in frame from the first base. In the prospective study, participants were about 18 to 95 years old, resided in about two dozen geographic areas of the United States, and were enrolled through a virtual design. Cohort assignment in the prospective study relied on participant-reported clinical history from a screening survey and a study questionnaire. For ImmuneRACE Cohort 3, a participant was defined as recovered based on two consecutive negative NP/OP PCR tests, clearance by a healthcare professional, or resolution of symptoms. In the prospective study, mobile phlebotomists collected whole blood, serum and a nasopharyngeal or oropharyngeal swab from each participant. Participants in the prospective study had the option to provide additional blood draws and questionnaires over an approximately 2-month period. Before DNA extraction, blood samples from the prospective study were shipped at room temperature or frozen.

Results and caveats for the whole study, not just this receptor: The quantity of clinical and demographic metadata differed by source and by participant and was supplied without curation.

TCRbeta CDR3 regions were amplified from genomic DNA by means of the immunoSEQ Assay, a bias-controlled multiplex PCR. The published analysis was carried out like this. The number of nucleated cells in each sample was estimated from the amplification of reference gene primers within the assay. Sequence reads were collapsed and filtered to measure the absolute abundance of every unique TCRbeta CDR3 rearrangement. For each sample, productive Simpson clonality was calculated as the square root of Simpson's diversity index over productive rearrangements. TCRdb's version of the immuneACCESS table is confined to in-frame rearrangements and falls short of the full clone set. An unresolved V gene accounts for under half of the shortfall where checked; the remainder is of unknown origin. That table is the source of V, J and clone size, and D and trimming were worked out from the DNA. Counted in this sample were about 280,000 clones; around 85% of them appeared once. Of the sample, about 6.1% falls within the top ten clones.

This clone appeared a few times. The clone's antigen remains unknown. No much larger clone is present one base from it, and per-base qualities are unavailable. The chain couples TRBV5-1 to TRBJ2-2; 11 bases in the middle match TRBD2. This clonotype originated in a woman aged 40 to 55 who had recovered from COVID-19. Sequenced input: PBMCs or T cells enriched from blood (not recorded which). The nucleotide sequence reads TGCGCCAGCAGCGGACTAGCGGGTAACACCGGGGAGCTGTTTTTT. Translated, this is CASSGLAGNTGELFF.